This TCR beta chain comes out of a study of T cell responses to AZD1222 COVID-19 vaccine. Study background: It was second doses at about 4 or about 12 weeks that were pooled.

Study observations and caveats: In all cases, repertoires were sampled only after the peak T cell response. Just a handful of AZD1222 recipients were seropositive at baseline. Donors were largely white British and mainly female; clonal diversity was possibly underestimated.

Trimming took 1 base from V and 6 from J, leaving 10 bases between them. The CDR3 is 15 amino acids. Germline V lookup: CDR1 SGHTA, CDR2 FQGNSA. Data came from immunoSEQ multiplex PCR; TCRdb stores just in-frame clones and leaves some out. There are 150,000 to 200,000 clones in the sample; 80% to 90% occur only once, and about 0.53% lies in the top ten. This clone was found once. What it binds is not known. Source: peripheral blood, taken on day 0 of AZD1222 vaccination. This sequence originates from an adult in good health. The chain recombines TRBV7-2 with TRBJ1-6; D unclear. CDR3 protein: CASSLGRTVNSPLHF. The CDR3 coding sequence is TGTGCCAGCAGCTTAGGACGGACGGTTAATTCACCCCTCCACTTT.